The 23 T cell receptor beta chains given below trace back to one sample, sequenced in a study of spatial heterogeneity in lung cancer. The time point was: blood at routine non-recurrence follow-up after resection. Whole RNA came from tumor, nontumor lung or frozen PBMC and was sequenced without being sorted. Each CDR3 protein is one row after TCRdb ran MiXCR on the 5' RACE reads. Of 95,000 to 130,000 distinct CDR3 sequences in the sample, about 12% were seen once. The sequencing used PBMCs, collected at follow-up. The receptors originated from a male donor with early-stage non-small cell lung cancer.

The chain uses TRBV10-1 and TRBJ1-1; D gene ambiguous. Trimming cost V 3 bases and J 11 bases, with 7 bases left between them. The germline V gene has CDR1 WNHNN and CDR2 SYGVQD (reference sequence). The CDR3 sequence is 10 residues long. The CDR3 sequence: CASSEVRAFF. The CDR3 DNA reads TGCGCCAGCAGTGAAGTAAGGGCTTTCTTT.

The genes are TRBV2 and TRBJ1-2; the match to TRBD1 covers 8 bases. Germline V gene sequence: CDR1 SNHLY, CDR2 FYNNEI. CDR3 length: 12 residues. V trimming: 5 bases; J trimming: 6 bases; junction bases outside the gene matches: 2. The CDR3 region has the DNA TGTGCCAGCAGTCCGACAGGGGATGGCTACACCTTC. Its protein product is CASSPTGDGYTF. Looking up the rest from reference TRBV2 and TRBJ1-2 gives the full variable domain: EPEVTQTPSHQVTQMGQEVILRCVPISNHLYFYWYRQILGQKVEFLVSFYNNEISEKSEIFDDQFSVERPDGSNFTLKIRSTKLEDSAMYFCASSPTGDGYTFGSGTRLTVV.

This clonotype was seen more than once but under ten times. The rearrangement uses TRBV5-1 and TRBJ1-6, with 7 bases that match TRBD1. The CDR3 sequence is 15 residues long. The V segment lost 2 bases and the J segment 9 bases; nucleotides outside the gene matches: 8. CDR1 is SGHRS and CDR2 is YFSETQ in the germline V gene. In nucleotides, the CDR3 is TGCGCCAGCAGCTTTGGTGACAGGGTGATTTCACCCCTCCACTTT. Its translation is CASSFGDRVISPLHF.

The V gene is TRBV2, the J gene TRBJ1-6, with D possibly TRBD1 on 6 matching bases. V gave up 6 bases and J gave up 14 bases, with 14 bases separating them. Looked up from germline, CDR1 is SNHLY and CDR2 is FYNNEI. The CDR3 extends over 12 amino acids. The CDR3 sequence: CASSATGLTLHF. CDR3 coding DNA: TGTGCCAGCAGCGCTACAGGGTTGACCCTCCACTTT.

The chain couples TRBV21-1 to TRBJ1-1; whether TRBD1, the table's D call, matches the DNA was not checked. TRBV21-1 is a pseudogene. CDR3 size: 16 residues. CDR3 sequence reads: CASPCKSVTGGTEAFF. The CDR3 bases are TGTGCCAGCCCCTGCAAAAGTGTGACAGGGGGCACTGAGGCTTTCTTT.

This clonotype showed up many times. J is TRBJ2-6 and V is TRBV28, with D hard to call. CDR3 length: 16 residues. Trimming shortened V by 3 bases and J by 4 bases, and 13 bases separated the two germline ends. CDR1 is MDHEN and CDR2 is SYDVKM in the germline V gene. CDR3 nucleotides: TGTGCCAGCAGTTTCGTTCTCTCTGGAGGGGCCAACGTCCTGACTTTC. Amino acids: CASSFVLSGGANVLTF.

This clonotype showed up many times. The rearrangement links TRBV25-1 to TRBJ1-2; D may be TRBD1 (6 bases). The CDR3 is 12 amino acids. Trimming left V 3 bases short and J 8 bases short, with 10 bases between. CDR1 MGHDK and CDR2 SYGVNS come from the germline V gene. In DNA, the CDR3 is TGTGCCAGCAGTGATGTGGGACAAGGCTACACCTTC. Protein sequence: CASSDVGQGYTF.

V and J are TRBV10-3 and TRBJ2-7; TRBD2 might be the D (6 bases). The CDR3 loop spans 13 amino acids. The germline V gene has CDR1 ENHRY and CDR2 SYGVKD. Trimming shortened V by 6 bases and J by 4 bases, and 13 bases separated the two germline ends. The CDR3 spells CAIRQGGMYEQYF. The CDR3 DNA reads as TGTGCCATCAGGCAGGGCGGGATGTACGAGCAGTACTTC.

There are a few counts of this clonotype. CDR3 loop: CASSPTGRRTEAFF. The CDR3 DNA reads TGTGCCAGCAGTCCAACAGGGAGGCGAACTGAAGCTTTCTTT. The chain employs TRBV6-2 or TRBV6-3 and TRBJ1-1, with D possibly matching TRBD1 (6 bases). V dropped 5 bases and J dropped 5 bases, with 15 bases sitting between them. This CDR3 is built from 14 residues. The germline V gene encodes CDR1 MNHEY and CDR2 SVGEGT.

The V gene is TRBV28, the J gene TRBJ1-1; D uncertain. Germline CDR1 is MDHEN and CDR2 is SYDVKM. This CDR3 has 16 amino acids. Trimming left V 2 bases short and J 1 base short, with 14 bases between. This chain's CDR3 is CASSLVGSRSNTEAFF. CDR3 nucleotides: TGTGCCAGCAGTTTAGTAGGATCGCGATCGAACACTGAAGCTTTCTTT.

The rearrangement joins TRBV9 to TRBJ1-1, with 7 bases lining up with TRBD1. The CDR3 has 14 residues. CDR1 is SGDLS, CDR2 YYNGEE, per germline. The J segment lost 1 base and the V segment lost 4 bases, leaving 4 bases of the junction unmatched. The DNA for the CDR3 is TGTGCCAGCAGCCCGACAGGGTGGAACACTGAAGCTTTCTTT. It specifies CASSPTGWNTEAFF. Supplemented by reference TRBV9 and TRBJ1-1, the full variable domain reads DSGVTQTPKHLITATGQRVTLRCSPRSGDLSVYWYQQSLDQGLQFLIQYYNGEERAKGNILERFSAQQFPDLHSELNLSSLELGDSALYFCASSPTGWNTEAFFGQGTRLTVV.

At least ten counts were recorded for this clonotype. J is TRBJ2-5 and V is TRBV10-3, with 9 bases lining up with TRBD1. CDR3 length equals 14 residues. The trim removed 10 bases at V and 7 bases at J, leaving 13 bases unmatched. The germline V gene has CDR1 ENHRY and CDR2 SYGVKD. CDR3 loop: CATQWDRDQGTQYF. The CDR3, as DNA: TGTGCCACCCAGTGGGACAGGGACCAGGGGACCCAGTACTTC.

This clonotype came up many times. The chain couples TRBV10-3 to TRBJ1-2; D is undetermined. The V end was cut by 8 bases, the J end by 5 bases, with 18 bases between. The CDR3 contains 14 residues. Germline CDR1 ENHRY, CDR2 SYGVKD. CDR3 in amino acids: CAIGQVASSYGYTF. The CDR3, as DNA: TGTGCCATCGGGCAGGTCGCATCGAGTTATGGCTACACCTTC.

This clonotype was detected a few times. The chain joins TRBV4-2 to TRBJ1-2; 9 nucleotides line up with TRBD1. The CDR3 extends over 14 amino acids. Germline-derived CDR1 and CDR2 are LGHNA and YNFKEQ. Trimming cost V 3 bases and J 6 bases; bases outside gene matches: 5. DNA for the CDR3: TGTGCCAGCAGCCAGGGACAGGGTGGAGATGGCTACACCTTC. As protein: CASSQGQGGDGYTF.

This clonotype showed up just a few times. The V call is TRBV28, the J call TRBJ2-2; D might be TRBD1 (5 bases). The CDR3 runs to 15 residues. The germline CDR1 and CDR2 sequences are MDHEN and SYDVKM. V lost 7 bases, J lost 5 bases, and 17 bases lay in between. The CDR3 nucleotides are TGTGCCAGCACCTGGCCGGCGGCAGGGACCGGGGAGCTGTTTTTT. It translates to CASTWPAAGTGELFF. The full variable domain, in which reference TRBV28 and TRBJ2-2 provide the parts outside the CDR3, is DVKVTQSSRYLVKRTGEKVFLECVQDMDHENMFWYRQDPGLGLRLIYFSYDVKMKEKGDIPEGYSVSREKKERFSLILESASTNQTSMYLCASTWPAAGTGELFFGEGSRLTVL.

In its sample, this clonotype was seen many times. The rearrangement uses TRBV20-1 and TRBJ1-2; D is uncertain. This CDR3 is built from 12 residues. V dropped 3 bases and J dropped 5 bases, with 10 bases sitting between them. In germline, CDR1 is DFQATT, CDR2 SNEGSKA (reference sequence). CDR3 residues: CSASPSLYGYTF. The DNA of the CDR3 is TGCAGTGCTAGCCCCTCTCTATATGGCTACACCTTC.

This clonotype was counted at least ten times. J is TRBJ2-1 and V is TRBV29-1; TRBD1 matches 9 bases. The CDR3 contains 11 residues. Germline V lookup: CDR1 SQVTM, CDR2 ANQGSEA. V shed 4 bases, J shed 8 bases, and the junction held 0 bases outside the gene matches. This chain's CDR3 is CSVGDRDEQFF. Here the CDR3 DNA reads TGCAGCGTTGGGGACAGGGATGAGCAGTTCTTC.

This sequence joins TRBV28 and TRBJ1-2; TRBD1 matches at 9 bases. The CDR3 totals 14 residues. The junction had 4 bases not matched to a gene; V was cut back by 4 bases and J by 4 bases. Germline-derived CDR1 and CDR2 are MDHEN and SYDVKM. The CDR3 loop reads CASSWDRESYGYTF. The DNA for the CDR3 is TGTGCCAGCAGTTGGGACAGGGAGTCCTATGGCTACACCTTC.

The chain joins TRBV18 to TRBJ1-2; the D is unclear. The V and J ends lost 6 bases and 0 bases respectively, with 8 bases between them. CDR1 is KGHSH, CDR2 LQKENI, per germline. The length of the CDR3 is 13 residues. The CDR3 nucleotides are TGTGCCAGCTCCCCCCCAGCTAACTATGGCTACACCTTC. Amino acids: CASSPPANYGYTF.

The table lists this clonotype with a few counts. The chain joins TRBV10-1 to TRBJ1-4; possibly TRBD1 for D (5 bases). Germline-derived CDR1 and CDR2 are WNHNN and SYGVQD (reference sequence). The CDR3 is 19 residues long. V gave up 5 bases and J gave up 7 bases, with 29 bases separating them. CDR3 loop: CASSPTYPPGPEDGEKLFF. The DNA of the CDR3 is TGCGCCAGCAGTCCGACTTACCCCCCGGGACCAGAAGATGGTGAAAAACTGTTTTTT.

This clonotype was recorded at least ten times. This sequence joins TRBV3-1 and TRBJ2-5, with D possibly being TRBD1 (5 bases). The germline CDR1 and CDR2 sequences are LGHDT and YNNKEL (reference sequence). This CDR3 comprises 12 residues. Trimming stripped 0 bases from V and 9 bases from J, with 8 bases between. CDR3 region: CASSQDWGPQYF. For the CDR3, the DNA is TGTGCCAGCAGCCAAGATTGGGGCCCCCAGTACTTC.

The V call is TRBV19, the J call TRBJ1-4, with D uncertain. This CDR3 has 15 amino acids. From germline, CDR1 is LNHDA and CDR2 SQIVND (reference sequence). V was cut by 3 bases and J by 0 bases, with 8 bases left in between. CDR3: CASSMKTSTNEKLFF. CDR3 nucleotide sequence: TGTGCCAGTAGTATGAAGACATCAACTAATGAAAAACTGTTTTTT.

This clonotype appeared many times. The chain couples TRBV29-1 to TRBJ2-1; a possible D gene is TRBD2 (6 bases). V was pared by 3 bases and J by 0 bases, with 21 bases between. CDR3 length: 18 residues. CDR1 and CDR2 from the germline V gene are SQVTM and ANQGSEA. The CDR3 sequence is CSVEGGQGRSHSYNEQFF. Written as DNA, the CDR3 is TGCAGCGTTGAGGGGGGTCAAGGGAGGTCCCACTCCTACAATGAGCAGTTCTTC.